Listed below are T cell receptor beta chains from one sample, sequenced in a study of blood T cell repertoires in COVID-19. Generated by immunoSEQ multiplex PCR, the TCRdb table keeps only in-frame clones and is missing some. In the table there are about 260,000 clones, about 87% of which are singletons. The specimen sequenced was peripheral blood. These receptors were collected from a woman in her seventies with COVID-19, enrolled during active disease. The CDR3 runs from the conserved cysteine through the conserved F or W. Each record gives: clone size, V gene, J gene, D gene, CDR3 protein. D genes are given only for firm matches. Size tells how often a clone was seen (once, few, many) or the class of an expanded clone, and some rows leave it out.

once,TRBV19,TRBJ2-1,TRBD2,CASATGLDNNEQFF
-,TRBV10-3,TRBJ2-7,TRBD1,CAISDAGGYEQYF
-,TRBV3-1/TRBV3-2,TRBJ2-7,-,CASSQSPFSYEQYF
-,TRBV18,TRBJ2-7,TRBD1,CASSHDIGTGGYEQYF
-,TRBV5-8,TRBJ2-3,TRBD1,CASRSRQGALDTQYF
-,TRBV5-4,TRBJ2-3,TRBD1,CASSYRTGADTQYF
-,TRBV19,TRBJ2-5,TRBD2,CASSIGGTSVGAETQYF
-,TRBV7-7,TRBJ2-3,-,CASSLHLHSSTDTQYF
-,TRBV11-3,TRBJ2-1,-,CASSLAANNEQFF
once,TRBV7-2,TRBJ1-6,-,CASSSGGQTTCHF
-,TRBV11-2,TRBJ1-2,TRBD1,CASSLVDRVGYTF
-,TRBV5-1,TRBJ2-1,TRBD2,CASSFLSSGYNEQFF
-,TRBV9,TRBJ2-7,-,CASSVAYGRSEQYF
-,TRBV28,TRBJ1-2,-,CASRALYGYTF
-,TRBV3-1/TRBV3-2,TRBJ2-2,-,CASSPRGGGARTGELFF
-,TRBV19,TRBJ1-2,-,CASSIWGGARGYTF
-,TRBV24-1,TRBJ2-5,-,CATSDRGGQETQYF
-,TRBV7-2,TRBJ1-6,-,CASSLVPENSPLHF
-,TRBV28,TRBJ1-6,-,CASNAPDTGSNSPLHF
-,TRBV12-3/TRBV12-4,TRBJ1-1,-,CASGTGTEAFF
-,TRBV6-5,TRBJ2-1,TRBD1,CASPSWDRGYNEQFF
-,TRBV19,TRBJ1-2,TRBD1,CASTPGGPYGYTF
-,TRBV29-1,TRBJ1-1,-,CSVEDPTHPPEAFF
-,TRBV11-3,TRBJ2-1,TRBD2,CASAAGESYNEQFF
-,TRBV24-1,TRBJ2-1,-,CATSDFGSQNEQFF
-,TRBV10-3,TRBJ1-1,TRBD1,CATRDRALNTEAFF
few,TRBV5-4,TRBJ1-2,TRBD1,CASSSVWSRGQDGYTF
-,TRBV7-9,TRBJ1-1,-,CASSLVQGGGRGTEAFF
-,TRBV3-1/TRBV3-2,TRBJ2-7,TRBD2,CASSQVGARTSGSSEQYF
-,TRBV6-6,TRBJ2-7,-,CASSNRDSRAYEQYF
-,TRBV6-2/TRBV6-3,TRBJ2-1,TRBD2,CASSYGTSGGYNEQFF
few,TRBV3-1/TRBV3-2,TRBJ2-7,TRBD1,CASSWGQGPYEQYF
-,TRBV5-1,TRBJ1-1,-,CASSLMPGAGDTEAFF
-,TRBV9,TRBJ2-7,-,CASSDGPLNSYEQYF
once,TRBV7-2,TRBJ1-1,-,CASSLNSNTEAFF
-,TRBV27,TRBJ1-1,TRBD1,CASSSGQGPNTEAFF
-,TRBV5-6,TRBJ2-6,-,CASSLAAGSSGANVLTF
-,TRBV11-3,TRBJ2-5,TRBD1,CASSLTGVETQYF
few,TRBV5-1,TRBJ1-4,TRBD1,CARETGGPTNEKLFF
-,TRBV12-5,TRBJ2-1,-,CASGSRGPSGDEQFF
-,TRBV29-1,TRBJ2-7,-,CSVANRSPAYEQYF
-,TRBV4-1,TRBJ1-5,-,CASSQDAGIGQPQHF
-,TRBV11-3,TRBJ2-7,-,CASSERTGLDEQYF
-,TRBV27,TRBJ1-5,-,CASSGGTATGPQHF
-,TRBV6-5,TRBJ1-1,TRBD1,CASSYYLGGSLGAAFF
-,TRBV6-1,TRBJ2-2,-,CASSETWRSNTGELFF
-,TRBV12-3/TRBV12-4,TRBJ2-1,TRBD2,CAISSGLGNEQFF
-,TRBV28,TRBJ1-6,TRBD1,CASRFLDRENNSPLHF
once,TRBV6-5,TRBJ1-1,TRBD1,CASSYLGRQGKAEAFF
-,TRBV7-2,TRBJ1-3,-,CASSSSRGSSGNTIYF
few,TRBV12-3/TRBV12-4,TRBJ2-7,-,CASRLEGSEQYF
once,TRBV6-5,TRBJ1-1,-,CASSFRDIVNTEAFF
-,TRBV7-2,TRBJ1-4,TRBD1,CASSIRGQGSEKLFF
-,TRBV28,TRBJ1-6,-,CASSPDRQVLSSPLHF
-,TRBV28,TRBJ2-1,-,CASSFWAGESHNEQFF